The clone carrying this T cell receptor beta chain was counted at least ten times. Its specificity is not known. Whole-study findings and limits: The TCR gene usage of tumor memory CD4+ T cells clustered together with blood and lymph node memory CD4+ cells and with lymph node naive CD4+ cells.

V shed 5 bases, J shed 6 bases, and the junction held 16 bases outside the gene matches. Germline V gives CDR1 SGHRS, CDR2 YFSETQ. The CDR3 is made up of 16 amino acids. Full-length variable regions came from constant-region reverse primers plus semi-nested Nested Universal Primer A PCR. TCRdb used MiXCR to reprocess the 5' RACE reads, holding one entry per CDR3 protein. This table holds some 37,000 distinct CDR3 sequences, about 19% found once. Purified naive CD4+ T cells were depleted of CD25+ Tregs. Sequenced sample: naive CD4+ T cells sorted from a lymph node. Described subset: naive CD4+ T cells, CD4+CD45RA+CD25-. The clonotype comes from a female donor with breast cancer. The V gene is TRBV5-1, the J gene TRBJ1-1; 7 nucleotides align to TRBD1. The CDR3 protein is CASSSTTSTGVAEAFF. The CDR3 nucleotides read TGCGCCAGCAGTTCGACAACCTCCACAGGGGTCGCTGAAGCTTTCTTT.